This TCR beta chain was documented in a study of technical replicates of blood from a handful of donors. J gave up 1 base and V 3 bases, and 7 bases lay outside the gene matches. Germline V lookup: CDR1 MGHDK, CDR2 SYGVNS. The CDR3 length is 17 residues. Some clones are missing from TCRdb's copy, which holds only in-frame ones; the method was immunoSEQ multiplex PCR. The table records 12,000 or so clones, approximately 94% of them present only once. This TCR was sampled from a human donor in good health. The specimen sequenced was PBMCs. The chain links TRBV25-1 to TRBJ2-1, with 9 bases matching TRBD1. Here the CDR3 DNA reads TGTGCCAGCAGTGACCTCGGACAGGGGAGGTCCTACAATGAGCAGTTCTTC. Translation gives CASSDLGQGRSYNEQFF.